This TCR beta chain was documented in a study of control samples from healthy donors and cancer patients. The germline CDR1 and CDR2 sequences are SGHVS and FNYEAQ. The V gene end was trimmed by 4 bases and the J gene end by 0 bases; junction bases not matched to a gene: 6. This CDR3 spans 16 amino acids. In this sample, this clone turned up a few times. Sequenced by immunoSEQ multiplex PCR; TCRdb stores in-frame clones only, minus some. This sample has roughly 120,000 clones; 80% to 90% occur once, and the top ten carry 15% to 20%. This rearrangement joins TRBV7-6 to TRBJ1-3, with TRBD1 matching over 7 bases. The specimen was blood. This sequence originates from a woman in her fifties or sixties in good health. The CDR3 DNA is TGTGCCAGCAGCTCGTCCGGGACAGCCTCTGGAAACACCATATATTTT. Encoded protein: CASSSSGTASGNTIYF. Looking up the rest from reference TRBV7-6 and TRBJ1-3 gives the full variable domain: GAGVSQSPRYKVTKRGQDVALRCDPISGHVSLYWYRQALGQGPEFLTYFNYEAQQDKSGLPNDRFSAERPEGSISTLTIQRTEQRDSAMYRCASSSSGTASGNTIYFGEGSWLTVV.